Below are 14 T cell receptor beta chains sequenced from a single sample in a study of T cells in Graves' hyperthyroidism and ophthalmopathy (dated by TCRdb to the late 2010s). Libraries were built with multiplex PCR. The sample was run on an Illumina HiSeq 2000. Amplification of TCR beta CDR3 regions was carried out from RNA transcripts. The TCR CDR3 was subjected to a first round of RT-PCR using the HTBI primer set and the Qiagen OneStep RT-PCR kit. Starting from the raw public reads, TCRdb applied fastp trimming at Q25, assembled clones with MiXCR and retained in-frame beta chains. Each record represents a unique CDR3 protein, reported with the most common genes and DNA among its rows. The sample contains roughly 650,000 distinct CDR3 sequences, about a sixth of them found a single time. Clones ranked in the top ten supply about 3.5% of the sample. The sequenced sample was blood. These receptors originate from a woman in her forties with Graves' ophthalmopathy.

This clonotype was seen at least ten times. This chain links TRBV30 with TRBJ1-1, with 7 nucleotides matching TRBD1. The CDR3 length is 16 residues. Germline V gives CDR1 GTSNPN, CDR2 SVGIG (reference sequence). V gave up 3 bases and J gave up 2 bases; unmatched junction bases: 12. CDR3 protein: CAWRLRQGVGNTEAFF. The CDR3 DNA reads TGTGCCTGGAGGCTTCGACAGGGTGTTGGTAACACTGAAGCTTTCTTT.

This clonotype appeared a few times. The rearrangement joins TRBV4-1 to TRBJ2-1, with 11 bases matching TRBD2. The V and J ends lost 0 bases and 8 bases, in that order; junction bases with no gene match: 9. The CDR3 has 17 residues. Germline V gives CDR1 MGHRA, CDR2 YSYEKL. CDR3 sequence reads: CASSQERNLAGGDEQFF. For the CDR3, the DNA is TGCGCCAGCAGCCAAGAGCGTAACCTAGCGGGAGGTGATGAGCAGTTCTTC.

A few counts support this clonotype. The chain joins TRBV7-6 to TRBJ2-1; 8 bases are shared with TRBD1. The CDR3 runs to 14 residues. Germline V gene lookup returns CDR1 SGHVS and CDR2 FNYEAQ. V shed 5 bases, J shed 3 bases, and the junction held 3 bases outside the gene matches. Written as DNA, the CDR3 is TGTGCCAGCAGCCCGGACAGGGTCTACAATGAGCAGTTCTTC. Amino acid sequence: CASSPDRVYNEQFF.

The rearrangement links TRBV28 to TRBJ2-1, with unresolved D. Germline CDR1 MDHEN, CDR2 SYDVKM. The CDR3 extends over 15 amino acids. Trimming left V 4 bases short and J 2 bases short, with 12 bases between. This chain's CDR3 is CASSSTPSTYNEQFF. The DNA for the CDR3 is TGTGCCAGCAGTTCGACTCCCTCAACCTACAATGAGCAGTTCTTC.

This clonotype was observed at least ten times. The V gene is TRBV7-9, the J gene TRBJ2-1, with 12 positions matching TRBD2. V was pared by 5 bases and J by 10 bases, with 12 bases of the junction left unmatched. Per germline, CDR1 SEHNR and CDR2 FQNEAQ (reference sequence). The CDR3 contains 16 residues. CDR3 in amino acids: CASSQFLAGGPGEQFF. DNA of the CDR3: TGTGCCAGCAGCCAATTCCTAGCGGGGGGGCCTGGGGAGCAGTTCTTC.

The V gene is TRBV5-1, the J gene TRBJ2-5, with TRBD2 matching over 8 bases. Losses at the gene ends were 3 bases for V and 2 bases for J; bases not matched to a gene: 6. Germline V gene sequence: CDR1 SGHRS, CDR2 YFSETQ. This CDR3 is built from 15 residues. DNA for the CDR3: TGCGCCAGCAGCTGGAGCGGGAGAGGACAAGAGACCCAGTACTTC. Its protein product is CASSWSGRGQETQYF.

This clonotype was seen repeatedly, ten times or more. The rearrangement links TRBV30 to TRBJ1-5; 7 bases map to TRBD1. The CDR3 has 13 amino acids. Germline CDR1 reads GTSNPN; CDR2 reads SVGIG (reference sequence). The J segment lost 5 bases and the V segment lost 0 bases, leaving 1 base of the junction unmatched. In nucleotides, the CDR3 is TGTGCCTGGAGTGTTGGACAGGATCAGCCCCAGCATTTT. Its protein is CAWSVGQDQPQHF.

This clonotype was recorded at least ten times. The chain recombines TRBV7-2 with TRBJ1-2, with a weak D call TRBD1 (5 bases). V was shortened by 5 bases and J by 4 bases, with 14 bases between the two germline ends. There are 14 residues in the CDR3. Per germline, CDR1 SGHTA and CDR2 FQGNSA. The CDR3 bases are TGTGCCAGCAGCCGGAACGGGGGAGCCTATGGCTACACCTTC. Translation gives CASSRNGGAYGYTF.

Concerning this clonotype: This sequence may be a read error, since a much larger clone differs from it by one base. The V call is TRBV12-5, the J call TRBJ2-1, with a tentative D call TRBD2 (6 bases). The V gene's germline CDR1 is LGHNT and CDR2 FRNRAP. V gave up 6 bases and J gave up 7 bases, with 13 bases separating them. This CDR3 is 13 amino acids long. Here the CDR3 reads CASGYGGVNEQFF. The CDR3 coding sequence is TGTGCTAGTGGGTACGGGGGAGTGAATGAGCAGTTCTTC.

This clonotype came up a few times. The J gene is TRBJ2-7, the V gene TRBV12-5, with 8 bases fitting TRBD1. Trimming cost V 2 bases and J 3 bases; bases outside gene matches: 3. The CDR3 spans 14 residues. The germline V gene has CDR1 LGHNT and CDR2 FRNRAP. CDR3: CASGLYGQGYEQYF. The CDR3 DNA follows: TGTGCTAGTGGTTTGTATGGACAGGGCTACGAGCAGTACTTC.

The J gene is TRBJ2-3, the V gene TRBV6-5; 9 bases are shared with TRBD2. The ends lost 0 bases at V and 5 bases at J; junction bases unmatched: 12. Germline lookup yields CDR1 MNHEY and CDR2 SVGAGI. The CDR3 spans 18 residues. The CDR3 DNA sequence: TGTGCCAGCAGTTACTCGAAGCGGGGGGCGTATACCGGAGATACGCAGTATTTT. Its protein product is CASSYSKRGAYTGDTQYF.

In this sample, this clonotype turned up a few times. V and J are TRBV14 and TRBJ1-1; 10 bases line up with TRBD1. The CDR3 loop spans 14 amino acids. Looked up from germline, CDR1 is SGHDN and CDR2 is FVKESK. V lost 4 bases and J lost 7; bases outside the gene matches: 6. CDR3 region: CASSPNGDRGEAFF. The DNA for the CDR3 is TGTGCCAGCAGCCCAAATGGGGACAGGGGTGAAGCTTTCTTT.

This sequence joins TRBV5-1 and TRBJ2-2, with 9 positions matching TRBD1. J lost 2 bases, V lost 0 bases, and 5 bases had no gene match. The germline V gene has CDR1 SGHRS and CDR2 YFSETQ. This CDR3 spans 17 amino acids. CDR3 DNA sequence: TGCGCCAGCAGCTTGGACAGGACAGGGGCTAACACCGGGGAGCTGTTTTTT. It codes for CASSLDRTGANTGELFF.

The rearrangement links TRBV19 to TRBJ1-5, with a tentative D call TRBD1 (5 bases). CDR1 and CDR2 (germline): LNHDA, SQIVND (reference sequence). Deletions cut 0 bases from V and 2 bases from J, with 14 bases between. The CDR3 sequence is 17 residues long. The CDR3 DNA reads TGTGCCAGTAGTATAGATTCGGGGGTGAGGGGCAATCAGCCCCAGCATTTT. Translating gives CASSIDSGVRGNQPQHF.